The following is a T cell receptor beta chain sequence with its context. The antigen remains unidentified. These data belong to a study of T cells expressing NK-cell markers. Study information: Source material for TCR beta repertoires consisted of sorted CD3+CD56+NKG2C+, CD3+CD56+NKG2C- and CD3+CD56-NKG2C+ T cells.

Whole-study results and caveats: In four donors, dominant clonotypes made up about 25-60.1% of CD3+CD56-NKG2C+ cells. Six of the donors carried dominant NKG2C+ clonotypes that took up 1.0-7.0% of their CD8+ T cells. It remained uncertain whether the expanded NKG2C+ T cell clones were specific for HCMV antigens.

TCRdb re-called the 5' RACE reads; one entry per CDR3 protein, DNA not given. The sample has approximately 380,000 distinct CDR3 sequences, and its top ten clones hold around 5.3%. CDR1 and CDR2 (germline): SGHTA, FQGTGA. The CDR3 extends over 13 amino acids. The sequence came from a man aged 18 to 70 in good health. Material: blood T cells: a sorted CD56 or NKG2C T cell subset, CD4+ or CD8+ T cells, or bulk PBMC T cells (not recorded which). The gene calls are TRBV7-3 and TRBJ2-7. This chain's CDR3 is CASSLANSYEQYF.